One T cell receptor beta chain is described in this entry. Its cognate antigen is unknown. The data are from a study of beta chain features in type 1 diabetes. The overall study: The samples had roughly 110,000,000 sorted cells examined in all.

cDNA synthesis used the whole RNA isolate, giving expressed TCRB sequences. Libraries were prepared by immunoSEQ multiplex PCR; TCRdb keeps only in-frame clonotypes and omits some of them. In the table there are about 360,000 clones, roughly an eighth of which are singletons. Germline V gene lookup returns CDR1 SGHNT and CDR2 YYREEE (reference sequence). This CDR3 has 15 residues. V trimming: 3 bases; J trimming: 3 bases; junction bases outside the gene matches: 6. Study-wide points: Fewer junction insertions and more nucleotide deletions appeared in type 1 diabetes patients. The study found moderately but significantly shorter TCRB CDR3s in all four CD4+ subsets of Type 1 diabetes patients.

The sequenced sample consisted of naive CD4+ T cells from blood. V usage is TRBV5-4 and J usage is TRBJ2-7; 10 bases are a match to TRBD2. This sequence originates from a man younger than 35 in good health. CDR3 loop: CASSSPSSGSYEQYF. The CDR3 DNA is TGTGCCAGCAGCTCCCCTTCTAGCGGGAGCTACGAGCAGTACTTC. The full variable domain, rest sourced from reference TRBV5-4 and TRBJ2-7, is ETGVTQSPTHLIKTRGQQVTLRCSSQSGHNTVSWYQQALGQGPQFIFQYYREEENGRGNFPPRFSGLQFPNYSSELNVNALELDDSALYLCASSSPSSGSYEQYFGPGTRLTVT.